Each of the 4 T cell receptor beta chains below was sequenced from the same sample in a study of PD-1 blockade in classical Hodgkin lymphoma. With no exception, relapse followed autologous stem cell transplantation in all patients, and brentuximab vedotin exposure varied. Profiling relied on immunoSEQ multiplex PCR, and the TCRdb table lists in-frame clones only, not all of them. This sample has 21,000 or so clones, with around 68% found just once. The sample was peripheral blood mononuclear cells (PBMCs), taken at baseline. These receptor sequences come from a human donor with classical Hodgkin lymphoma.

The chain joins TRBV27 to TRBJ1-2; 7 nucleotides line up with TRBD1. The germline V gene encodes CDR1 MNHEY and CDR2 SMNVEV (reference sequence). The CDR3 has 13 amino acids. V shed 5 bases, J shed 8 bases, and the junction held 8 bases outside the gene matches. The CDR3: CASSALGQDGYTF. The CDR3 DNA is TGTGCCAGCAGTGCGTTAGGACAGGACGGCTACACCTTC.

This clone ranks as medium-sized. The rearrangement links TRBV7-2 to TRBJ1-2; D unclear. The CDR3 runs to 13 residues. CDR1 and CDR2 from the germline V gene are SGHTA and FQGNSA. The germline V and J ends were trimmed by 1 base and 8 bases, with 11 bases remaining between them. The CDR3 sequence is CASSLERSWGYTF. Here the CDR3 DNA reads TGTGCCAGCAGCTTAGAGCGGTCTTGGGGCTACACCTTC.

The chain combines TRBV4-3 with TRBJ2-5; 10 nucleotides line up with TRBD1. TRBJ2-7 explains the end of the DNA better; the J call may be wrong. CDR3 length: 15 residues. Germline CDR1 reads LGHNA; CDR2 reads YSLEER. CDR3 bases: TGCGCCAGCAGCCAAGGGACAGGGGGTGCCTACGAGCAGTACTTC. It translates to CASSQGTGGAYEQYF.

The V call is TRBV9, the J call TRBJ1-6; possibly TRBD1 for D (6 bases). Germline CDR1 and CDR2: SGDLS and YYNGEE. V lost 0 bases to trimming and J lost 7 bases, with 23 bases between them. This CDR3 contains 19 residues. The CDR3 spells CASSVGGQEPYQRNSPLHF. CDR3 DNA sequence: TGTGCCAGCAGCGTAGGGGGGCAGGAACCCTATCAGAGGAATTCACCCCTCCACTTT.